One TCR beta chain is described in this entry. The sample is drawn from a study of T cell changes during pregnancy in multiple sclerosis. The protocol was immunoSEQ multiplex PCR, while the TCRdb copy is restricted to in-frame clones and leaves out a portion. The sample holds about 40,000 clones, roughly 90% seen once. Germline loops: CDR1 SGHAT, CDR2 FQNNGV. The CDR3 length is 15 residues. V lost 8 bases, J lost 5 bases, and 22 bases lay in between. This receptor was identified in a female donor with multiple sclerosis, enrolled in a pregnancy study. Here the sequenced sample was CD8+ T cells from peripheral blood mononuclear cells, taken in the first trimester of pregnancy. This chain joins TRBV11-2 and TRBJ2-7; D perhaps matches TRBD2 (7 bases). CDR3 sequence (DNA): TGTGCCAGCTCCGGAGGGCGGGGGCCTCTGGACGAGCAGTACTTC. Translating gives CASSGGRGPLDEQYF.